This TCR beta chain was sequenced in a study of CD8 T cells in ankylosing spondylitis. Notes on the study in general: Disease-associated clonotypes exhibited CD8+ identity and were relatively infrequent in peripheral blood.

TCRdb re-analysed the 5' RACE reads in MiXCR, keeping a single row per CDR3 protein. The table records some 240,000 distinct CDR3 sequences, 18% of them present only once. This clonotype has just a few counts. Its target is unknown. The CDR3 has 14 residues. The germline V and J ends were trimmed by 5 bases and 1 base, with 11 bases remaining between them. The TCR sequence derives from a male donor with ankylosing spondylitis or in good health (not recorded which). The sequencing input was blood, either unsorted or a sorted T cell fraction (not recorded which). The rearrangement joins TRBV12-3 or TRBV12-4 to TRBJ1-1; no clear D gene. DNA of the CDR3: TGTGCCAGCAGTGAGGGAGGAAAGAACACTGAAGCTTTCTTT. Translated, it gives CASSEGGKNTEAFF.